This TCR beta chain was captured in a study of human T cells and chemical hapten exposure. V was clipped by 2 bases and J by 4 bases, with 11 bases between them. CDR3 size: 14 residues. Germline V gene data show CDR1 as SGHDN and CDR2 as FVKESK. TCRdb reprocessed the RACE reads with MiXCR, giving one entry per CDR3 protein. The sample holds 130,000 or so distinct CDR3 sequences, about 11% seen once. The time point: patch test 3, about 24 weeks after DPC sensitization. This sample's treatment: therapeutic diphenylcyclopropenone sensitization with weekly scalp DPC. The chain is built from TRBV14 and TRBJ1-2; no firm D call. The sample consisted of whole blood, taken in connection with sensitization to the hapten diphenylcyclopropenone (DPC). This receptor was identified in a woman between 50 and 59 years old with alopecia areata. Some clones in this sample may be carry-over from other donors' samples. The CDR3 is CASSQSSAFYGYTF. Here the CDR3 DNA reads TGTGCCAGCAGCCAAAGTTCGGCTTTCTATGGCTACACCTTC. Complete variable domain (other parts from reference TRBV14 and TRBJ1-2): EAGVTQFPSHSVIEKGQTVTLRCDPISGHDNLYWYRRVMGKEIKFLLHFVKESKQDESGMPNNRFLAERTGGTYSTLKVQPAELEDSGVYFCASSQSSAFYGYTFGSGTRLTVV.